The clone carrying this T cell receptor beta chain was detected only a few times. No antigen is known for it. Naive, central memory, regulatory and stem cell-like memory cells within the CD4+ compartment were sorted using CD45RO/CCR7/CD25/CD127/CD95/CD27. Each population that was sorted was more than 95% pure. This record comes from a study of beta chain features in type 1 diabetes. Study-level information: Healthy donors and patients showed comparable age, gender and cell yields. Study-level points and caveats: Naive, central memory and Treg TCRB repertoires appeared more alike in patients than in healthy donors. In every one of the four CD4+ subsets, TCRB CDR3s were moderately but significantly shorter in Type 1 diabetes patients.

Reverse transcribing all isolated RNA meant expressed TCRB transcripts were sequenced. Some clones are missing from TCRdb's copy, which holds only in-frame ones; the method was immunoSEQ multiplex PCR. The table shows around 110,000 clones, with about 16% occurring only once. The sequence came from a man younger than 45 with type 1 diabetes. The sample was central memory CD4+ T cells from blood.

CDR3 sequence: CASSSSGVWQETQYF. The CDR3 DNA follows: TGCGCCAGCAGCTCCTCGGGAGTCTGGCAAGAGACCCAGTACTTC. The gene calls are TRBV5-1 and TRBJ2-5; D perhaps matches TRBD2 (6 bases). V was shortened by 3 bases and J by 2 bases, with 14 bases between the two germline ends. CDR3 length: 15 residues. Germline CDR1 is SGHRS and CDR2 is YFSETQ.